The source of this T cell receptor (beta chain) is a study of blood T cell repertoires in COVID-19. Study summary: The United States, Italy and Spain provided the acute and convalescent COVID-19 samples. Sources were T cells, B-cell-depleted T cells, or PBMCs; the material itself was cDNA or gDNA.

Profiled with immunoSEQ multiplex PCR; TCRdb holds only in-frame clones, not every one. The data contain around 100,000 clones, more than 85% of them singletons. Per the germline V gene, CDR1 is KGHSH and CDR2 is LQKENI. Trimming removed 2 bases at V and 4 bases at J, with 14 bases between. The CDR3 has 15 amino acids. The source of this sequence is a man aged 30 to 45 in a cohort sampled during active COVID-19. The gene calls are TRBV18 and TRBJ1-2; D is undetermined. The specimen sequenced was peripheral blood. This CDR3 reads CASSPIGVAGYGYTF. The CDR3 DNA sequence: TGTGCCAGCTCACCAATCGGGGTTGCAGGCTATGGCTACACCTTC.